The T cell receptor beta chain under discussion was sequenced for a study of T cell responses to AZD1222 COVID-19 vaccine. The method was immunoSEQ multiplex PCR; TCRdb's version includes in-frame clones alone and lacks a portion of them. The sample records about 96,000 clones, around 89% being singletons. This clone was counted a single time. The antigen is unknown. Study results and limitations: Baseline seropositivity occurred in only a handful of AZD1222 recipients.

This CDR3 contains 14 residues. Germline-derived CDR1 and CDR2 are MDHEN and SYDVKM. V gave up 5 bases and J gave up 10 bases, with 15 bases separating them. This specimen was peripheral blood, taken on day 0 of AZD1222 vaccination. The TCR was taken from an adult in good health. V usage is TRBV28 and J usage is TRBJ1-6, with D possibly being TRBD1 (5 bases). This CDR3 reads CASSQGLGMSPLHF. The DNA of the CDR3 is TGTGCCAGCAGTCAGGGTTTGGGTATGTCACCCCTCCACTTT.